This T cell receptor (beta chain) was found in a study of T cell responses to AZD1222 COVID-19 vaccine. Sequencing was performed with immunoSEQ multiplex PCR; in TCRdb, only in-frame clones are kept and a portion is missing. The table has some 97,000 clones, 85% to 90% seen once. Trimming took off 2 bases at V and 4 bases at J, with 8 bases between the two ends. The CDR3 runs 14 residues. The germline V gene encodes CDR1 KGHSH and CDR2 LQKENI. On this clone itself: Its antigen remains unknown.

Study outcomes and limitations: Unmutated variant regions reportedly attract nearly half of all spike-specific TCRs. White British ancestry dominated among donors, who included more females, and clonal diversity was possibly underestimated. Repertoire samples came only from after the peak T cell response. Just 6 or 7 AZD1222 recipients were seropositive at baseline.

The TCR sequence derives from an adult in good health. Material: peripheral blood, obtained on day 0 of AZD1222 vaccination. J is TRBJ2-2 and V is TRBV18; D remains unclear. The CDR3: CASSPGFATGELFF. Written as DNA, the CDR3 is TGTGCCAGCTCACCAGGGTTTGCCACCGGGGAGCTGTTTTTT.